These 10 T cell receptor beta chains came from one sample sequenced in a study of regulatory T cells in long-lasting Graves disease (dated by TCRdb to the early 2020s). What the time point label conveys for this sample: persistent/refractory GD, antithyroid drugs over 5 years with positive TRAb. For both TCR sequencing and RNA sequencing, RNA was extracted from PBMCs in TRIzol. Libraries came from multiplex PCR. Sequenced using an Illumina HiSeq 4000. CDR3 regions were amplified by Arm-PCR with iRepertoire HTBI primers to construct TCR beta libraries. The public reads were reanalyzed by TCRdb: fastp trimming at Q25, MiXCR alignment, in-frame beta chains only. CDR3 protein duplicates are merged, each entry listing the most common genes and DNA. Recorded for this sample are about 400,000 distinct CDR3 sequences; roughly 20% of them occurred a single time. Around 21% of the sample goes to the ten largest clones.

Sequencing was performed on peripheral blood mononuclear cells (PBMCs), taken when the disease was refractory, from a patient treated with antithyroid drugs. Receptor source: a female donor with Graves disease.

This clonotype has a count of ten or more. The chain employs TRBV2 and TRBJ2-7; D gene ambiguous. V was cut by 7 bases and J by 2 bases, with 15 bases left in between. CDR1 is SNHLY, CDR2 FYNNEI, per germline. There are 14 residues in the CDR3. The CDR3 protein is CASTTGLRPYEQYF. CDR3 sequence (DNA): TGTGCCAGCACCACGGGTCTAAGACCCTACGAGCAGTACTTC.

At least ten counts were recorded for this clonotype. The chain employs TRBV2 and TRBJ1-6; 9 bases are a match to TRBD1. The CDR3 is 14 residues long. CDR1 and CDR2 from the germline V gene are SNHLY and FYNNEI. V was clipped by 6 bases and J by 10 bases; unmatched bases: 7. The CDR3 sequence is CASSQTGGGSPLHF. CDR3 DNA sequence: TGTGCCAGCAGCCAAACAGGGGGCGGCTCACCCCTCCACTTT.

The J gene is TRBJ2-3, the V gene TRBV10-1, with D possibly matching TRBD2 (6 bases). Trimming took 3 bases from V and 2 from J, leaving 12 bases between them. The germline V gene encodes CDR1 WNHNN and CDR2 SYGVQD (reference sequence). There are 15 residues in the CDR3. CDR3 bases: TGCGCCAGCAGTGAATCCGCGGGGACCACAGATACGCAGTATTTT. Encoded protein: CASSESAGTTDTQYF.

The sample holds many counts of this clonotype. The genes are TRBV7-2 and TRBJ2-5, with D perhaps assigned TRBD1 or TRBD2 (5 bases each). CDR3 size: 14 residues. Trimming left V 0 bases short and J 5 bases short, with 10 bases between. Germline values: CDR1 SGHTA, CDR2 FQGNSA. The DNA of the CDR3 is TGTGCCAGCAGCTTAGCTGGGGGTGGGGAGACCCAGTACTTC. It translates to CASSLAGGGETQYF.

This clonotype showed up just a few times. The rearrangement links TRBV7-9 to TRBJ1-1; D not certain. V lost 4 bases and J 1 base, leaving 4 bases between the germline ends. Per the germline V gene, CDR1 is SEHNR and CDR2 is FQNEAQ (reference sequence). The CDR3 length is 12 residues. In nucleotides, the CDR3 is TGTGCCAGCAGCTACTGGAACACTGAAGCTTTCTTT. Residues: CASSYWNTEAFF.

This clonotype was recorded many times. The chain combines TRBV20-1 with TRBJ1-1, with D perhaps matching TRBD1 (6 bases). The V end lost 2 bases, the J end lost 6 bases, and 16 bases lay between the germline ends. This CDR3 region has 14 residues. Germline V gives CDR1 DFQATT, CDR2 SNEGSKA (reference sequence). In DNA form, the CDR3 reads TGCAGTGCTAGACCAATACAGGGAGTAGCTGAAGCTTTCTTT. It encodes CSARPIQGVAEAFF.

This clonotype was counted a single time. Possible read error: a much larger clone is one base away. The chain joins TRBV2 to TRBJ2-2; TRBD1 aligns across 7 bases. Germline V CDR1 and CDR2: SNHLY, FYNNEI. The CDR3 is 17 residues long. CDR3 sequence: CASSPTRQGSATGELCF. The DNA for the CDR3 is TGTGCCAGCAGTCCTACCCGACAGGGTAGCGCCACCGGGGAGCTGTGTTTT.

Concerning this clonotype itself: One end of the junction fails to match germline, which may point to a read error. The chain recombines TRBV5-1 with TRBJ2-5; 7 bases match TRBD1. CDR1 and CDR2 (germline): SGHRS, YFSETQ. This CDR3 comprises 15 residues. The CDR3 here is CASSLQRQGQETQYF. As DNA, the CDR3 is TGTGCCAGCAGCTTGCAGAGACAGGGACAAGAGACCCAGTACTTC.

This clonotype was counted a few times. The chain is built from TRBV6-5 and TRBJ1-1; 12 bases are a match to TRBD1. With V trimmed by 2 bases and J by 3 bases, 7 bases remained unmatched. CDR1 MNHEY and CDR2 SVGAGI come from the germline V gene. The CDR3 totals 17 residues. The CDR3 sequence is CASSYPRDRGLYTEAFF. The CDR3 coding sequence is TGTGCCAGCAGTTACCCCCGGGACAGGGGGCTGTACACTGAAGCTTTCTTT.

In its sample, this clonotype was seen a few times. This chain connects TRBV20-1 to TRBJ1-1; TRBD1 agrees at 7 bases. V shed 6 bases and J 6 bases; nucleotides not matched to a gene: 16. Looked up from germline, CDR1 is DFQATT and CDR2 is SNEGSKA (reference sequence). This CDR3 contains 15 residues. CDR3 sequence (DNA): TGCAGTGCCAGCCCTACGACAGGGTCTATCGCTGAAGCTTTCTTT. As protein: CSASPTTGSIAEAFF.